Below, one T cell receptor beta chain is given with its context. This CDR3 spans 14 amino acids. Deletions cut 0 bases from V and 6 bases from J, with 12 bases between. Germline CDR1 reads SGDLS; CDR2 reads YYNGEE. Time point described: persistent/refractory GD, antithyroid drugs over 5 years with positive TRAb. TCR sequences were obtained from RNA taken from PBMCs. Peripheral blood, about 9 milliliters of it, was drawn into EDTA tubes. The data stem from a study of regulatory T cells in long-lasting Graves disease. Relying on iRepertoire HTBI primers and Arm-PCR of CDR3 regions, the team built TCR beta libraries. TCRdb used MiXCR to reprocess the multiplex PCR reads, holding one entry per CDR3 protein. The table shows approximately 690,000 distinct CDR3 sequences, with 25% to 30% occurring only once.

This receptor was obtained from a female donor with Graves disease. The V call is TRBV9, the J call TRBJ1-1; D might be TRBD1 (6 bases). The input for sequencing was peripheral blood mononuclear cells (PBMCs), taken when the disease was refractory, from a patient treated with antithyroid drugs. The CDR3 spells CASSVAPGEAEAFF. The CDR3 coding sequence is TGTGCCAGCAGCGTAGCTCCAGGGGAGGCTGAAGCTTTCTTT.